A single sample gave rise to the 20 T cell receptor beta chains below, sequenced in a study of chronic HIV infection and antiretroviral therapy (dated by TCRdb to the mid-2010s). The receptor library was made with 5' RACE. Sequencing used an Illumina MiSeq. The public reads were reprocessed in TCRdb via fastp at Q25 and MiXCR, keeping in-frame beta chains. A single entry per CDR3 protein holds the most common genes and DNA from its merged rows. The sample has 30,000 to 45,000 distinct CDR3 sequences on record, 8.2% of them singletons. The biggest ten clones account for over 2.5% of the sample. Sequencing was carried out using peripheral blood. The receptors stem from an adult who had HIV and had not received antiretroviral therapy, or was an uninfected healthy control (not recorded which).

The CDR3 is CASSFQGFGANVLTF. The CDR3 coding sequence is TGTGCCAGCAGCTTTCAAGGGTTTGGGGCCAACGTCCTGACTTTC. The chain joins TRBV7-2 to TRBJ2-6; D is unclear. This CDR3 is 15 amino acids long. Germline V CDR1 and CDR2: SGHTA, FQGNSA. Trimming shortened V by 3 bases and J by 3 bases, and 9 bases separated the two germline ends.

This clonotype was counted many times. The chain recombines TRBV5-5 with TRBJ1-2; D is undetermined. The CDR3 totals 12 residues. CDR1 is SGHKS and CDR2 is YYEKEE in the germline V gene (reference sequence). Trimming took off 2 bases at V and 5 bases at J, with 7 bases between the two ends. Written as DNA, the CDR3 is TGTGCCAGCAGCTTTGACATATATGGCTACACCTTC. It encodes CASSFDIYGYTF.

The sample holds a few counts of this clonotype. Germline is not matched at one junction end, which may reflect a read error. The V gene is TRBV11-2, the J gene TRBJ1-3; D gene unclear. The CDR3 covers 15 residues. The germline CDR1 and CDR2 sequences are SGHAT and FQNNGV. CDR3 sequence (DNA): TGTGCCAGCAGCTTAGGTTCTGTGCCGGGAAACACCGTATATTTT. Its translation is CASSLGSVPGNTVYF.

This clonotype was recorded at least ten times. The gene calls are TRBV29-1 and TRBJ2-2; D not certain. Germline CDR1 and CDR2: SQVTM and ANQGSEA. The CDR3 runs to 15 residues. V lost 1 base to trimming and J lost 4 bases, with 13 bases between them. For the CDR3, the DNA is TGCAGCGTTGAAGTAGATGGGTTGGTCACCGGGGAGCTGTTTTTT. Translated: CSVEVDGLVTGELFF.

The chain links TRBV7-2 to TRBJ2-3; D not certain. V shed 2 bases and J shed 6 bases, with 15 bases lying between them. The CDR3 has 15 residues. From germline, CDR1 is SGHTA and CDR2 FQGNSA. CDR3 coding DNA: TGTGCCAGCAGCTTACACGTAGCCGGCCCCGATACGCAGTATTTT. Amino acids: CASSLHVAGPDTQYF.

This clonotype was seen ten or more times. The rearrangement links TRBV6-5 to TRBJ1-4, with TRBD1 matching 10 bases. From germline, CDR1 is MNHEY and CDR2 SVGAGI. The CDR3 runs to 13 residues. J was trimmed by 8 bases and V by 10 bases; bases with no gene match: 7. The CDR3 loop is CANTRTGGEKLFF. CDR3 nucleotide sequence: TGTGCCAATACCCGGACAGGGGGAGAAAAACTGTTTTTT.

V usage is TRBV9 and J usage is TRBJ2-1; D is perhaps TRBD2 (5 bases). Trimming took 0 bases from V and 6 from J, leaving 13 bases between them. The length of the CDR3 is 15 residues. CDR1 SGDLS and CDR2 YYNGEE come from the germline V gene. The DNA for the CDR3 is TGTGCCAGCAGCGTAGATTCCCGAGGAGGCAATGAGCAGTTCTTC. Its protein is CASSVDSRGGNEQFF.

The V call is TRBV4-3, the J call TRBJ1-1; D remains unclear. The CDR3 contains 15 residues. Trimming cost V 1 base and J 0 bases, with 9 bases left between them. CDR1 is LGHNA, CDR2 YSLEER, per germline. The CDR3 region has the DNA TGCGCCAGCAGCCAAGGTCTGACGGTGAACACTGAAGCTTTCTTT. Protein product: CASSQGLTVNTEAFF.

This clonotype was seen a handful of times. DNA for the CDR3: TGTGCCAGCAAGGGCCAGGGAGGAGATACGCAGTATTTT. This gives the protein CASKGQGGDTQYF. V gene TRBV28 combines with J gene TRBJ2-3; a possible D gene is TRBD2 (6 bases). Germline CDR1 and CDR2: MDHEN and SYDVKM. The V end was cut by 7 bases, the J end by 5 bases, with 13 bases between. This CDR3 has 13 residues.

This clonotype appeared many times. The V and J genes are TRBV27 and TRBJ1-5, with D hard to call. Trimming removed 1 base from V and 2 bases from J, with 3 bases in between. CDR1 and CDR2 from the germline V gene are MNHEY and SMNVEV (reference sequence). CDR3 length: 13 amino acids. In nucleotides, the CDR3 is TGTGCCAGCAGTTTATTTGGCAATCAGCCCCAGCATTTT. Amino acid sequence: CASSLFGNQPQHF.

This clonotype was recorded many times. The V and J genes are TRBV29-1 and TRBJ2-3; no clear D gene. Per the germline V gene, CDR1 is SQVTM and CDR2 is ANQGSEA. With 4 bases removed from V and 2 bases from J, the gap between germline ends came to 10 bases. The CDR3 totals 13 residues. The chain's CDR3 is CSVVRQYTDTQYF. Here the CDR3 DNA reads TGCAGCGTTGTTCGGCAGTACACAGATACGCAGTATTTT.

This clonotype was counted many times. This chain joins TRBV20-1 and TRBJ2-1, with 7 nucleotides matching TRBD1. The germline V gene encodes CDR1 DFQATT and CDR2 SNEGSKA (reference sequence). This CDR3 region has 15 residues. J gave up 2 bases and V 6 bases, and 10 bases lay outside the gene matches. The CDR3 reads CSAAPWDRTYNEQFF. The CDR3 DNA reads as TGCAGTGCCGCCCCGTGGGACAGAACCTACAATGAGCAGTTCTTC.

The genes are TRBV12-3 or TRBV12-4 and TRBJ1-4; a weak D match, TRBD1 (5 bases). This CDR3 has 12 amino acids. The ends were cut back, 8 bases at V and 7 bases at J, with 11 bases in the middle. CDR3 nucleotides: TGTGCCAGCCTAGGGGTGGCTGAAAAACTGTTTTTT. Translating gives CASLGVAEKLFF.

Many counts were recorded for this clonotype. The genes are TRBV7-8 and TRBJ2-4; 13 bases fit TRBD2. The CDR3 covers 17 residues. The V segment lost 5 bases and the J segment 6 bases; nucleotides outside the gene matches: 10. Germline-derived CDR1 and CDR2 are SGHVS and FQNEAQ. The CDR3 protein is CASSVGLAGEMVNIQYF. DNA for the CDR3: TGTGCCAGCAGCGTCGGACTAGCGGGAGAGATGGTAAACATTCAGTACTTC.

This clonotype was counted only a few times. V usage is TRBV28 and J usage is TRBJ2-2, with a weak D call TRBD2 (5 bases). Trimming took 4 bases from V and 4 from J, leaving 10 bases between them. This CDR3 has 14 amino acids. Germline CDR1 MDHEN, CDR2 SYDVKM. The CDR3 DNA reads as TGTGCCAGCAGTTATCGGGGAACCACCGGGGAGCTGTTTTTT. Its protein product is CASSYRGTTGELFF.

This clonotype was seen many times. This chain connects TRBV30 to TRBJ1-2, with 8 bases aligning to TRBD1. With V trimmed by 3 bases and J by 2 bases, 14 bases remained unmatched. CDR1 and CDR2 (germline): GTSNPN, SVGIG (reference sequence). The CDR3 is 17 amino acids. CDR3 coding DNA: TGTGCCTGGAGAGAACGGTGGGCCAGGGGGCTGAACTATGGCTACACCTTC. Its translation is CAWRERWARGLNYGYTF.

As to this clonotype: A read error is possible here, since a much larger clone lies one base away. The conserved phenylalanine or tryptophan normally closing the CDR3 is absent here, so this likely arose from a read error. CDR3 residues: CASSFGTEYEQYL. The CDR3 nucleotides read TGTGCCAGCAGCTTCGGGACAGAGTACGAGCAGTACTTG. The chain uses TRBV7-9 and TRBJ2-7, with TRBD1 matching over 7 bases. V shed 3 bases, J shed 4 bases, and the junction held 3 bases outside the gene matches. Germline V CDR1 and CDR2: SEHNR, FQNEAQ (reference sequence). The CDR3 extends over 13 amino acids.

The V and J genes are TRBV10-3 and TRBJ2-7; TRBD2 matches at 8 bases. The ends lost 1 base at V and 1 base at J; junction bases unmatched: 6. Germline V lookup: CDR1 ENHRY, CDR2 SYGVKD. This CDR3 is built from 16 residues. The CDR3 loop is CAISELTSGFSYEQYF. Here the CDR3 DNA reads TGTGCCATCAGTGAGTTAACTAGCGGTTTTTCCTACGAGCAGTACTTC.

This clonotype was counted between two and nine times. In DNA, the CDR3 is TGTGCCAGCAGTTATGGACTATCAAGCACCGGGGAGCTGTTTTTT. Translation: CASSYGLSSTGELFF. The chain carries TRBV28 and TRBJ2-2; D may be TRBD2 (6 bases). Germline lookup yields CDR1 MDHEN and CDR2 SYDVKM. The CDR3 is 15 amino acids. With 4 bases removed from V and 4 bases from J, the gap between germline ends came to 13 bases.

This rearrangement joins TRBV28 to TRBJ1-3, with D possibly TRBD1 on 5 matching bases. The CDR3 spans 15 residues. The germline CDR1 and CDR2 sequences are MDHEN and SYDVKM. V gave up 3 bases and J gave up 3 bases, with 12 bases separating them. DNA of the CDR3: TGTGCCAGCAGTTTGAGCGGGCAGGGTGGAAACACCATATATTTT. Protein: CASSLSGQGGNTIYF.